What follows are 6 T cell receptor beta chains derived from one specimen sequenced in a study of OX40 agonist ivuxolimab in advanced cancers. Generated by immunoSEQ multiplex PCR, the TCRdb table keeps only in-frame clones and is missing some. The profile shows about 70,000 clones, around 86% of them singletons. Sequenced material: CD4+ or CD8+ T cells sorted from blood, taken in a trial of the OX40 agonist ivuxolimab. These receptors were obtained from an adult with an advanced solid tumor such as melanoma, head and neck, liver or kidney cancer.

This sequence joins TRBV6-1 and TRBJ1-2; TRBD1 agrees at 8 bases. V lost 6 bases and J lost 5; bases outside the gene matches: 11. The CDR3 covers 15 residues. The germline CDR1 and CDR2 sequences are MNHNS and SASEGT. DNA for the CDR3: TGTGCCAGCAGCTTCACCGGGACAGGAGGATATGGCTACACCTTC. Translation gives CASSFTGTGGYGYTF.

The rearrangement uses TRBV19 and TRBJ2-3, with 14 bases matching TRBD2. CDR3 length: 14 residues. The V segment lost 9 bases and the J segment 6 bases; nucleotides outside the gene matches: 5. From germline, CDR1 is LNHDA and CDR2 SQIVND (reference sequence). In DNA form, the CDR3 reads TGTGCCAGCAGACTAGCGGGGGGGCCCGATACGCAGTATTTT. As protein: CASRLAGGPDTQYF.

This chain links TRBV25-1 with TRBJ1-3; no firm D call. The CDR3 runs 15 residues. Germline CDR1 MGHDK, CDR2 SYGVNS. The germline V and J ends were trimmed by 0 bases and 2 bases, with 8 bases remaining between them. CDR3 nucleotide sequence: TGTGCCAGCAGTGAATATGGACCCCCTGGAAACACCATATATTTT. It translates to CASSEYGPPGNTIYF.

This clone was seen only a few times. CDR3 sequence reads: CASSLEPGGVGNTIYF. CDR3 coding DNA: TGCGCCAGCAGCTTGGAGCCAGGGGGTGTTGGAAACACCATATATTTT. The chain carries TRBV5-1 and TRBJ1-3; 7 nucleotides align to TRBD1. The CDR3 is made up of 16 amino acids. The junction had 6 bases not matched to a gene; V was cut back by 0 bases and J by 3 bases. Germline V gene sequence: CDR1 SGHRS, CDR2 YFSETQ.

The V and J genes are TRBV27 and TRBJ2-1, with D perhaps matching TRBD1 (6 bases). This CDR3 contains 14 residues. V was cut by 8 bases and J by 2 bases, with 13 bases left in between. Per the germline V gene, CDR1 is MNHEY and CDR2 is SMNVEV (reference sequence). The CDR3 DNA sequence: TGTGCCAGCCGATACCGGGACACCTACAATGAGCAGTTCTTC. Its protein product is CASRYRDTYNEQFF.

The chain joins TRBV9 to TRBJ2-3; 9 bases line up with TRBD2. Germline V lookup: CDR1 SGDLS, CDR2 YYNGEE. The CDR3 is made up of 20 amino acids. V lost 4 bases and J lost 3; bases outside the gene matches: 21. DNA of the CDR3: TGTGCCAGCAGCCCAGGGGGGTTAGCGGGAGTCTATGGAAGGACAGATACGCAGTATTTT. This gives the protein CASSPGGLAGVYGRTDTQYF.